This T cell receptor beta chain was sequenced in a study of T-cell reconstitution after alpha-beta-depleted transplantation in children. This clonotype was seen only a few times. The TCRbeta library incorporated unique molecular identifiers. TCRdb fed the PCR reads into MiXCR, producing one record per CDR3 protein. This sample has hundreds of thousands of distinct CDR3 sequences, with 32% found just once. The CDR3 sequence is 16 residues long. V shed 4 bases and J 2 bases; nucleotides not matched to a gene: 1. The germline V gene encodes CDR1 SGHTA and CDR2 FQGNSA. The V call is TRBV7-2, the J call TRBJ2-1, with 14 bases lining up with TRBD2. This sample comprised PBMCs from the stem cell graft donor, obtained from the stem cell graft. This TCR was recovered from a human donor who donated a stem cell graft to a child with aplastic anemia. The CDR3 bases are TGTGCCAGCAGCTGGGGACTAGCGGGAGCCTACAATGAGCAGTTCTTC. Translating gives CASSWGLAGAYNEQFF.